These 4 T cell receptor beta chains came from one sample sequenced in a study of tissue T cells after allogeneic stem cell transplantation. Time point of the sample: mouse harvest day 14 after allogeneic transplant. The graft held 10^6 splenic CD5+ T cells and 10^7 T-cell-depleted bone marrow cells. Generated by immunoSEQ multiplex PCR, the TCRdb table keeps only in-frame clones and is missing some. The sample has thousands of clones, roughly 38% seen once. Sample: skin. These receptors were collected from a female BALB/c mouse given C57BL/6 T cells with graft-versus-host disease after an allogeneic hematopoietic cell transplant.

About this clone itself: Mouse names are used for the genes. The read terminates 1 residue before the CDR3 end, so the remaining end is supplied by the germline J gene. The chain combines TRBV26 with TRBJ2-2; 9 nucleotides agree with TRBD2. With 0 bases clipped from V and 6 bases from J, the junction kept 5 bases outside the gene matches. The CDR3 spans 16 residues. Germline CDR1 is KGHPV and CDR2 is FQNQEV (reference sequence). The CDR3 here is CASSLSPGGGAGQLYF. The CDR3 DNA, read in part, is TGTGCCAGCAGTCTGTCGCCTGGGGGGGGCGCCGGGCAGCTCTAC.

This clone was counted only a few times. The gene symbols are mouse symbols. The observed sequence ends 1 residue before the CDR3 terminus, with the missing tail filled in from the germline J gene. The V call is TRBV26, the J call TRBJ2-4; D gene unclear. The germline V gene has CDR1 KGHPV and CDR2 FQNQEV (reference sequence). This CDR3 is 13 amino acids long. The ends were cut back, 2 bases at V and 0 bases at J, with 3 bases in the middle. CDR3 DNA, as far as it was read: TGTGCCAGCAGTCTGCGGAGTCAAAACACCTTGTAC. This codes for CASSLRSQNTLY. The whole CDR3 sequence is CASSLRSQNTLYF. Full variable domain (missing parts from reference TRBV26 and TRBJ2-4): NSKVIQTPRYLVKGQGQKAKMRCIPEKGHPVVFWYQQNKNNEFKFLINFQNQEVLQQIDMTEKRFSAECPSNSPCSLEIQSSEAGDSALYLCASSLRSQNTLYFGAGTRLSVL.

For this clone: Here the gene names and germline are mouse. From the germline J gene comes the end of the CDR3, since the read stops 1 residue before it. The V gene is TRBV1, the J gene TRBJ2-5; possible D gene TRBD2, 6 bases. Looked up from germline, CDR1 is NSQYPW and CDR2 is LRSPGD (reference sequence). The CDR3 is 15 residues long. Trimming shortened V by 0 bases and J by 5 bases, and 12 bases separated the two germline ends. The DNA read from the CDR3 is TGCACCTGCAGTGCAGATCTGGGGAGAGGAGACACCCAGTAC. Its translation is CTCSADLGRGDTQY. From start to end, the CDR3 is CTCSADLGRGDTQYF.

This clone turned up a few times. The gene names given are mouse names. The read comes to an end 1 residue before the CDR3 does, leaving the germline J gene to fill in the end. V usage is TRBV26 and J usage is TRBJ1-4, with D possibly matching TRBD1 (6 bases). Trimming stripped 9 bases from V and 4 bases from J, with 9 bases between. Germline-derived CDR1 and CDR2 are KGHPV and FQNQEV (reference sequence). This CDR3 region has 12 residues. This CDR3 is CASRTVNERLFF. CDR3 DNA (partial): TGTGCCAGTAGGACAGTCAACGAAAGATTATTT.